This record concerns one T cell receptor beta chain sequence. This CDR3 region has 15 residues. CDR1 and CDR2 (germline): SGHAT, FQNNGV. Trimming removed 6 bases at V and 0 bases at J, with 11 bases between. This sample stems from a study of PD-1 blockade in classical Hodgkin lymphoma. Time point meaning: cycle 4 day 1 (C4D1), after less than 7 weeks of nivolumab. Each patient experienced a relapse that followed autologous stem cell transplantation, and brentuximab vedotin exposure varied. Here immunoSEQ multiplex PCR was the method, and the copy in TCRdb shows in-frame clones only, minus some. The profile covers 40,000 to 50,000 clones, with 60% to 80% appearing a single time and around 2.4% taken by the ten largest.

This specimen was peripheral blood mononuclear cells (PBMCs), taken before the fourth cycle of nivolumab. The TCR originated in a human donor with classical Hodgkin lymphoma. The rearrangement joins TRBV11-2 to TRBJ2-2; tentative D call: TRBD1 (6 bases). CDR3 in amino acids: CASRLDSSNTGELFF. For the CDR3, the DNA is TGTGCCAGCAGGTTGGACAGCTCGAACACCGGGGAGCTGTTTTTT.